In this sample, the clone carrying this T cell receptor beta chain turned up many times. The CDR3 totals 11 residues. V was trimmed by 1 base and J by 6 bases, leaving 7 bases between them. Germline V lookup: CDR1 DFQATT, CDR2 SNEGSKA (reference sequence). The entry originates in a study of breast tumors, draining lymph nodes, adjacent tissues. MiXCR, run by TCRdb on the multiplex PCR reads, gives a single entry per CDR3 protein. Of 150,000 to 250,000 distinct CDR3 sequences listed, around 33% are singletons. Samples came from axillary lymph nodes draining the breast cancer. The sequencing input was axillary lymph node tissue. This chain connects TRBV20-1 to TRBJ2-7; a possible D gene is TRBD2 (5 bases). The receptor was derived from a female donor with breast cancer. Some clones in this sample may be carry-over from other donors' samples. CDR3 nucleotide sequence: TGCAGTGCTAGAGTACTAGGCGAGCAGTACTTC. Protein: CSARVLGEQYF.